Shown below are 14 T cell receptor beta chains from a single sample sequenced in a study of T cell responses to AZD1222 COVID-19 vaccine. Sequencing used immunoSEQ multiplex PCR; TCRdb keeps in-frame clones, though not all of them. Of about 160,000 clones in the sample, 88% were seen once. The sequenced sample was peripheral blood, obtained on day 0 of AZD1222 vaccination. All receptors derive from an adult in good health.

The V gene is TRBV3-1 (or the pseudogene TRBV3-2), the J gene TRBJ1-2; D is undetermined. This CDR3 contains 16 residues. V was clipped by 0 bases and J by 0 bases, with 11 bases between them. Germline loops: CDR1 LGHDT, CDR2 YNNKEL (reference sequence). DNA of the CDR3: TGTGCCAGCAGCCAAGAATTGCTGGTATCTAACTATGGCTACACCTTC. Translating gives CASSQELLVSNYGYTF.

This clone has only a few counts. The genes are TRBV18 and TRBJ2-5; possibly TRBD2 for D (6 bases). Germline values: CDR1 KGHSH, CDR2 LQKENI. This CDR3 spans 13 amino acids. V was shortened by 3 bases and J by 5 bases, with 10 bases between the two germline ends. The DNA of the CDR3 is TGTGCCAGCTCACCGGTCGGAGGGGAGACCCAGTACTTC. As protein: CASSPVGGETQYF.

The rearrangement joins TRBV27 to TRBJ1-1; D not certain. There are 13 residues in the CDR3. The germline V gene has CDR1 MNHEY and CDR2 SMNVEV (reference sequence). The V end lost 0 bases, the J end lost 10 bases, and 12 bases lay between the germline ends. The CDR3: CASSLSTLSAAFF. CDR3 bases: TGTGCCAGCAGTTTATCGACCCTCTCAGCAGCTTTCTTT.

The chain employs TRBV9 and TRBJ2-1; 7 bases fit TRBD2. The ends lost 4 bases at V and 4 bases at J; junction bases unmatched: 8. Per germline, CDR1 SGDLS and CDR2 YYNGEE. There are 15 residues in the CDR3. As DNA, the CDR3 is TGTGCCAGCAGCCCTCGAAGGGAGGGGTACAATGAGCAGTTCTTC. It codes for CASSPRREGYNEQFF.

V and J are TRBV28 and TRBJ2-7; perhaps D is TRBD1 or TRBD2 (5 bases each). The CDR3 is 14 residues long. V was trimmed by 4 bases and J by 6 bases, leaving 16 bases between them. Looked up from germline, CDR1 is MDHEN and CDR2 is SYDVKM. The CDR3 DNA is TGTGCCAGCAGTTCAATCGTTTCGGGGACCGAGCAGTACTTC. Encoded protein: CASSSIVSGTEQYF.

The chain employs TRBV11-3 and TRBJ2-1; 10 positions agree with TRBD2. The CDR3 is 15 residues long. Germline lookup yields CDR1 SGHNT and CDR2 YENEEA. The junction had 10 bases not matched to a gene; V was cut back by 5 bases and J by 9 bases. The CDR3 is CASSLQAGGPVEQFF. DNA for the CDR3: TGTGCCAGCAGCCTTCAAGCGGGGGGGCCGGTTGAGCAGTTCTTC.

The chain employs TRBV7-8 and TRBJ2-7; D perhaps matches TRBD1 (6 bases). The CDR3 contains 14 residues. Germline values: CDR1 SGHVS, CDR2 FQNEAQ. Deletions cut 2 bases from V and 1 base from J, with 9 bases between. The DNA for the CDR3 is TGTGCCAGCAGCTTATCCAGGGGTTCCTACGAGCAGTACTTC. This sequence encodes CASSLSRGSYEQYF.

This clone occurred a few times. The rearrangement uses TRBV4-3 and TRBJ1-4, with D perhaps matching TRBD1 (6 bases). V was shortened by 4 bases and J by 4 bases, with 13 bases between the two germline ends. Germline V CDR1 and CDR2: LGHNA, YSLEER. This CDR3 comprises 15 residues. CDR3 in DNA: TGCGCCAGCAGCCCACGGACAGACTTTAATGAAAAACTGTTTTTT. Encoded protein: CASSPRTDFNEKLFF.

This clone was seen once. The DNA of the CDR3 is TGCGCCAGCAGCCAAGAACCCTACAATGAGCAGTTCTTC. The encoded protein is CASSQEPYNEQFF. V and J are TRBV4-3 and TRBJ2-1; D is unresolved. Between the trimmed V and J ends, which lost 0 bases and 2 bases, there was a span of 2 bases. This CDR3 is built from 13 residues. Germline V gene sequence: CDR1 LGHNA, CDR2 YSLEER.

The chain links TRBV7-2 to TRBJ2-1; D assignment may be TRBD1 or TRBD2 (6 bases each). There are 12 residues in the CDR3. Trimming took off 2 bases at V and 16 bases at J, with 15 bases between the two ends. The V gene's germline CDR1 is SGHTA and CDR2 FQGNSA. The CDR3: CASSLYNGGQFF. The CDR3 bases are TGTGCCAGCAGCTTATATAACGGGGGCCAATTCTTC.

The chain recombines TRBV6-5 with TRBJ1-5; D remains unclear. The germline V and J ends were trimmed by 6 bases and 3 bases, with 12 bases remaining between them. CDR1 is MNHEY and CDR2 is SVGAGI in the germline V gene. CDR3 length: 14 amino acids. The CDR3 here is CASRDVGDNQPQHF. CDR3 DNA: TGTGCCAGCAGAGACGTGGGTGACAATCAGCCCCAGCATTTT.

This clone was detected only once. The J gene is TRBJ1-1, the V gene TRBV29-1; no reliable D call. CDR3 length: 13 amino acids. Germline CDR1 reads SQVTM; CDR2 reads ANQGSEA. With 2 bases removed from V and 0 bases from J, the gap between germline ends came to 7 bases. In DNA, the CDR3 is TGCAGCGTTGAACGTCGGCTGAACACTGAAGCTTTCTTT. Translation: CSVERRLNTEAFF.

The CDR3 sequence is CASSPQGAHNEQFF. CDR3 in DNA: TGTGCCAGCTCACCACAGGGGGCCCACAATGAGCAGTTCTTC. The V gene is TRBV18, the J gene TRBJ2-1; 7 positions match TRBD1. This CDR3 contains 14 residues. CDR1 is KGHSH and CDR2 is LQKENI in the germline V gene. Losses at the gene ends were 1 base for V and 5 bases for J; bases not matched to a gene: 2. The variable domain in full, completed from reference TRBV18 and TRBJ2-1, reads NAGVMQNPRHLVRRRGQEARLRCSPMKGHSHVYWYRQLPEEGLKFMVYLQKENIIDESGMPKERFSAEFPKEGPSILRIQQVVRGDSAAYFCASSPQGAHNEQFFGPGTRLTVL.

The V gene is TRBV7-9, the J gene TRBJ2-1; possible D gene TRBD1, 6 bases. From germline, CDR1 is SEHNR and CDR2 FQNEAQ (reference sequence). This CDR3 comprises 14 residues. The V gene lost 1 base and the J gene lost 8 bases, with 12 bases spanning the gap. CDR3 loop: CASSLEAGADEQFF. For the CDR3, the DNA is TGTGCCAGCAGCTTAGAGGCAGGGGCGGATGAGCAGTTCTTC. Using reference TRBV7-9 and TRBJ2-1 for the parts outside the CDR3, the full variable domain is DTGVSQNPRHKITKRGQNVTFRCDPISEHNRLYWYRQTLGQGPEFLTYFQNEAQLEKSRLLSDRFSAERPKGSFSTLEIQRTEQGDSAMYLCASSLEAGADEQFFGPGTRLTVL.